The source of this T cell receptor (beta chain) is a study of radiation and T cells in renal cell carcinoma. Overall study results and limits: No pretreatment tumor biopsies were available for baseline clonotypes. Top tumor clonotypes rose in blood 2 weeks post-radiation, then contracted.

Trimming cost V 2 bases and J 1 base; bases outside gene matches: 6. The CDR3 spans 16 residues. CDR1 KGHSY and CDR2 FQNENV come from the germline V gene. Specified time point: blood 4 weeks post-SBRT, at nephrectomy. Regarding treatment: 15 Gy SBRT to primary tumor, nephrectomy 4 weeks later. Nephrectomy followed 15 Gy stereotactic body radiation by 4 weeks. About this clone: Its antigen is not known.

Data came from immunoSEQ multiplex PCR; TCRdb stores just in-frame clones and leaves some out. The table has 150,000 to 200,000 clones, 88% seen once. The receptor's source is a woman aged 45 to 65 with renal cell carcinoma. The chain employs TRBV16 and TRBJ1-1; 8 nucleotides agree with TRBD1. The sample was blood, taken from a patient whose treatment included radiotherapy and nephrectomy. This CDR3 is CASSQPTGAANTEAFF. The CDR3 coding sequence is TGTGCCAGCAGCCAACCGACAGGGGCGGCGAACACTGAAGCTTTCTTT.